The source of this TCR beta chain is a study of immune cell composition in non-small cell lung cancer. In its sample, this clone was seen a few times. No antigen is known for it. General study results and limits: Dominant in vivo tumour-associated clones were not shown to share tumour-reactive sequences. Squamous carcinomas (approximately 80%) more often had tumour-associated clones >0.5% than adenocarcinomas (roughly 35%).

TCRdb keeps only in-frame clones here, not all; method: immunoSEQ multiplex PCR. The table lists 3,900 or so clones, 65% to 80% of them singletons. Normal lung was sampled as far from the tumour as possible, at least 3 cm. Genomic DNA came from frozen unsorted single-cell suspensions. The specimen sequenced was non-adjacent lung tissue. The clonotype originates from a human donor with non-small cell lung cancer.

The CDR3 sequence: CASSQDSGTATMNTEAFF. The CDR3 DNA sequence: TGTGCCAGCAGCCAAGATAGCGGGACAGCGACTATGAACACTGAAGCTTTCTTT. This chain links TRBV4-2 with TRBJ1-1, with 7 bases that match TRBD1. The CDR3 spans 18 residues. The V and J ends lost 0 bases and 0 bases, in that order; junction bases with no gene match: 10. Per germline, CDR1 LGHNA and CDR2 YNFKEQ.